This T cell receptor beta chain was recorded in a study of T cells expressing NK-cell markers. As for the study in general: Sorted T-cell subsets CD3+CD56+NKG2C+, CD3+CD56+NKG2C- and CD3+CD56-NKG2C+ were TCR beta-sequenced. Out of eight donors sequenced, seven tested HCMV-seropositive and the remaining one seronegative. Notes on the study in general: The leading position in the CD3+CD56-NKG2C+ fraction of several donors also went to these clonotypes.

cDNA encoding TCR beta was synthesized via 5'RACE template switching incorporating UMIs. TCRdb re-called the 5' RACE reads and shows each CDR3 protein once, DNA omitted. The sample data list more than 90,000 distinct CDR3 sequences. Germline lookup yields CDR1 GTSNPN and CDR2 SVGIG (reference sequence). CDR3 length: 11 residues. In the case of this clonotype: Its specificity is not known.

The sequence derives from a woman aged 18-70 years in good health. The V and J genes are TRBV30 and TRBJ2-3. Sequenced: blood T cells: a sorted CD56 or NKG2C T cell subset, CD4+ or CD8+ T cells, or bulk PBMC T cells (not recorded which). The CDR3 is CAWSVEDTQYF.